Shown below are 32 T cell receptor beta chains from a single sample sequenced in a study of T cells after yellow fever vaccination. TCRdb recomputed calls from the 5' RACE reads with MiXCR, one row per CDR3 protein. The table shows 300,000 to 450,000 distinct CDR3 sequences, with roughly 7.5% occurring only once. This specimen consisted of PBMCs, obtained 35 to 50 days after the first yellow fever vaccination. The receptors come from a man younger than 30 who received the YFV17D yellow fever vaccine.

This clonotype was counted only a few times. V is TRBV20-1 and J is TRBJ2-2; 10 bases match TRBD1. Germline CDR1 reads DFQATT; CDR2 reads SNEGSKA (reference sequence). The CDR3 extends over 14 amino acids. V shed 3 bases and J 5 bases; nucleotides not matched to a gene: 3. CDR3 region: CSASEGQGTGELFF. The CDR3 bases are TGCAGTGCTAGTGAGGGACAGGGGACCGGGGAGCTGTTTTTT.

As DNA, the CDR3 is TGTGCCAGCAGCTTCCAGCGGGGGGGAAAAGAGACCCAGTACTTC. Translation gives CASSFQRGGKETQYF. The chain combines TRBV7-2 with TRBJ2-5, with 10 nucleotides matching TRBD2. The V gene's germline CDR1 is SGHTA and CDR2 FQGNSA. The CDR3 covers 15 residues. V lost 3 bases and J lost 3; bases outside the gene matches: 4.

This clonotype was detected a few times. The V gene is TRBV7-2, the J gene TRBJ1-1; TRBD1 agrees at 7 bases. The V gene end was trimmed by 5 bases and the J gene end by 5 bases; junction bases not matched to a gene: 11. The CDR3 runs to 15 residues. Germline V gene data show CDR1 as SGHTA and CDR2 as FQGNSA. In nucleotides, the CDR3 is TGTGCCAGCAGCGCCCGACCCGACAGGGCTACTGAAGCTTTCTTT. Residues: CASSARPDRATEAFF.

This clonotype was seen a handful of times. The CDR3 region has the DNA TGTGCCAGCAGCACCGACCTGGCGGTGAATACGCAGTATTTT. It codes for CASSTDLAVNTQYF. The chain has TRBV7-6 and TRBJ2-3; no reliable D call. The CDR3 spans 14 residues. Trimming left V 5 bases short and J 7 bases short, with 16 bases between. CDR1 SGHVS and CDR2 FNYEAQ come from the germline V gene.

This chain connects TRBV6-2 or TRBV6-3 to TRBJ2-3, with TRBD2 matching over 13 bases. The J segment lost 1 base and the V segment lost 4 bases, leaving 2 bases of the junction unmatched. CDR3 length: 16 amino acids. The V gene's germline CDR1 is MNHEY and CDR2 SVGEGT. The CDR3 is CASSFGLAGGTDTQYF. The CDR3 DNA is TGTGCCAGCAGTTTCGGACTAGCGGGGGGCACAGATACGCAGTATTTT.

The chain links TRBV27 to TRBJ2-1; 13 nucleotides line up with TRBD2. V lost 8 bases to trimming and J lost 8 bases; unmatched junction nucleotides: 6. The CDR3 is 14 amino acids. From germline, CDR1 is MNHEY and CDR2 SMNVEV (reference sequence). CDR3 sequence (DNA): TGTGCCAGCCAACGGACTAGCGGGGGTCATGAGCAGTTCTTC. Protein sequence: CASQRTSGGHEQFF.

This clonotype was detected a few times. This chain connects TRBV10-3 to TRBJ1-4, with 8 bases that match TRBD1. Trimming cost V 6 bases and J 5 bases; bases outside gene matches: 2. CDR1 is ENHRY, CDR2 SYGVKD, per germline. This CDR3 is 13 amino acids long. The DNA for the CDR3 is TGTGCCATCAGGGGACAGGAAAATGAAAAACTGTTTTTT. As protein: CAIRGQENEKLFF.

The chain is built from TRBV29-1 and TRBJ2-7; tentatively, D is TRBD1 (6 bases). Germline values: CDR1 SQVTM, CDR2 ANQGSEA. V was pared by 4 bases and J by 3 bases, with 22 bases between. This CDR3 contains 16 residues. The CDR3 coding sequence is TGCAGCGTTGTCGGGGCGGACAACAGGGACGGCTACGAGCAGTACTTC. Amino acid sequence: CSVVGADNRDGYEQYF.

The V gene is TRBV7-2, the J gene TRBJ2-6, with D possibly matching TRBD2 (5 bases). Trimming pared 2 bases from V and 0 bases from J, leaving 8 bases between. CDR1 and CDR2 (germline): SGHTA, FQGNSA. The CDR3 has 16 residues. In DNA, the CDR3 is TGTGCCAGCAGCTTACGCGGAGGCTCTGGGGCCAACGTCCTGACTTTC. Amino acids: CASSLRGGSGANVLTF.

The V gene is TRBV5-1, the J gene TRBJ1-1; 11 bases are a match to TRBD1. CDR3 length: 17 residues. J was trimmed by 2 bases and V by 0 bases; bases with no gene match: 6. Germline V gene data show CDR1 as SGHRS and CDR2 as YFSETQ. The CDR3 here is CASSLAGQGAGNTEAFF. For the CDR3, the DNA is TGCGCCAGCAGCTTGGCCGGACAGGGGGCGGGTAACACTGAAGCTTTCTTT.

This clonotype was detected a few times. This chain joins TRBV7-9 and TRBJ1-5, with no clear D. Germline V gene data show CDR1 as SEHNR and CDR2 as FQNEAQ (reference sequence). The CDR3 totals 15 residues. Trimming removed 5 bases at V and 3 bases at J, with 14 bases between. The CDR3 nucleotides are TGTGCCAGCAGCCTCCGGGGTATTATCAATCAGCCCCAGCATTTT. Amino acids: CASSLRGIINQPQHF.

There are a few counts of this clonotype. J is TRBJ1-5 and V is TRBV12-3 or TRBV12-4; 7 nucleotides match TRBD1. The CDR3 extends over 14 amino acids. With V trimmed by 10 bases and J by 3 bases, 9 bases remained unmatched. The DNA of the CDR3 is TGTGCCACCTTTTGGGGACAGATCAATCAGCCCCAGCATTTT. This sequence encodes CATFWGQINQPQHF.

The chain links TRBV6-1 to TRBJ1-2; possibly TRBD1 for D (5 bases). The V and J ends lost 0 bases and 3 bases respectively, with 8 bases between them. Germline CDR1 is MNHNS and CDR2 is SASEGT. CDR3 size: 14 residues. This CDR3 is CASSEAGTHYGYTF. The CDR3 coding sequence is TGTGCCAGCAGTGAAGCAGGGACGCACTATGGCTACACCTTC.

This clonotype turned up a few times. The chain links TRBV10-3 to TRBJ2-2, with 8 bases identical to TRBD1. V dropped 6 bases and J dropped 4; count of bases not matched to a gene: 7. The CDR3 is made up of 15 amino acids. From germline, CDR1 is ENHRY and CDR2 SYGVKD. This chain's CDR3 is CAISQGQVSTGELFF. The CDR3 coding sequence is TGTGCCATCAGCCAGGGACAGGTATCCACCGGGGAGCTGTTTTTT.

V is TRBV4-1 and J is TRBJ1-2; a weak D match, TRBD1 (5 bases). Trimming pared 0 bases from V and 2 bases from J, leaving 25 bases between. Germline V gives CDR1 MGHRA, CDR2 YSYEKL. The CDR3 sequence is 20 residues long. DNA of the CDR3: TGCGCCAGCAGCCAAGAAAAGGGGCGACCCTCAACTGCGGCAAACTATGGCTACACCTTC. Encoded protein: CASSQEKGRPSTAANYGYTF.

Only a few counts were recorded for this clonotype. The CDR3 DNA follows: TGCGCCAGCAGCTTCCACGGGGGAGAAGAGACCCAGTACTTC. Amino acid sequence: CASSFHGGEETQYF. The chain has TRBV5-1 and TRBJ2-5; possible D gene TRBD2, 6 bases. V was shortened by 2 bases and J by 3 bases, with 11 bases between the two germline ends. The CDR3 covers 14 residues. Germline CDR1 SGHRS, CDR2 YFSETQ.

This clonotype appeared a few times. This chain uses TRBV7-2 with TRBJ2-7; the D is unclear. The CDR3 has 13 residues. From germline, CDR1 is SGHTA and CDR2 FQGNSA. Trimming stripped 1 base from V and 3 bases from J, with 7 bases between. CDR3 bases: TGTGCCAGCAGCTTAGTCCGCGGCTACGAGCAGTACTTC. Translation: CASSLVRGYEQYF.

This clonotype appeared a few times. V and J are TRBV4-3 and TRBJ2-3; unclear D gene. CDR3 size: 15 residues. V lost 0 bases and J 4 bases, leaving 11 bases between the germline ends. From germline, CDR1 is LGHNA and CDR2 YSLEER. The CDR3 region is CASSQDKPRPDTQYF. The DNA for the CDR3 is TGCGCCAGCAGCCAAGATAAGCCTAGGCCAGATACGCAGTATTTT.

This clonotype was found a few times. One end of the junction fails to match germline, which may point to a read error. The chain combines TRBV9 with TRBJ1-2; 10 bases line up with TRBD1. The CDR3 runs 15 residues. The germline V gene has CDR1 SGDLS and CDR2 YYNGEE. DNA for the CDR3: TGTGCCAGCAGCCTGAGGGGACAGGGGAACTTTGGCTACACCTTC. It specifies CASSLRGQGNFGYTF.

This clonotype has only a few counts. This sequence joins TRBV24-1 and TRBJ2-5; TRBD1 matches 8 bases. The V gene's germline CDR1 is KGHDR and CDR2 SFDVKD. J lost 6 bases, V lost 2 bases, and 7 bases had no gene match. The length of the CDR3 is 15 residues. DNA of the CDR3: TGTGCCACCAGTGATTCAGGGGGCGACGGAAAGACCCAGTACTTC. Protein product: CATSDSGGDGKTQYF.

Points on this clonotype: Being one base from a much bigger clone, this may be a read error. This chain uses TRBV18 with TRBJ1-6; possibly TRBD1 for D (5 bases). This CDR3 is built from 13 residues. CDR1 is KGHSH and CDR2 is LQKENI in the germline V gene. The CDR3 bases are TGTGCCAGCTCACCACCGGGGGGGTCGGCCCTCCTCTTT. Residues: CASSPPGGSALLF.

This clonotype was detected a few times. This chain uses TRBV27 with TRBJ2-1, with TRBD2 as a possible D gene (5 bases). The CDR3 extends over 16 amino acids. V was trimmed by 4 bases and J by 4 bases, leaving 17 bases between them. Germline CDR1 reads MNHEY; CDR2 reads SMNVEV (reference sequence). Here the CDR3 reads CASSSFVGVSYNEQFF. CDR3 nucleotide sequence: TGTGCCAGCAGTTCATTTGTCGGGGTGAGTTACAATGAGCAGTTCTTC.

This clonotype was detected ten times or more. V usage is TRBV5-1 and J usage is TRBJ2-7; possible D gene TRBD2, 6 bases. Germline CDR1 SGHRS, CDR2 YFSETQ. V gave up 1 base and J gave up 3 bases, with 11 bases separating them. The CDR3 extends over 14 amino acids. This CDR3 reads CASSLTGELYEQYF. In DNA, the CDR3 is TGCGCCAGCAGCTTGACGGGGGAACTCTACGAGCAGTACTTC.

The chain has TRBV5-1 and TRBJ2-1, with 8 bases lining up with TRBD2. The CDR3 sequence is 16 residues long. From germline, CDR1 is SGHRS and CDR2 YFSETQ. V lost 7 bases to trimming and J lost 4 bases; unmatched junction nucleotides: 13. CDR3 sequence: CASDYPSGGDYNEQFF. For the CDR3, the DNA is TGCGCCAGCGACTACCCCAGCGGGGGAGATTACAATGAGCAGTTCTTC.

The V call is TRBV7-9, the J call TRBJ2-2; a possible D gene is TRBD2 (6 bases). CDR3 length equals 17 residues. Germline lookup yields CDR1 SEHNR and CDR2 FQNEAQ (reference sequence). Trimming left V 5 bases short and J 1 base short, with 17 bases between. The CDR3 here is CASSPPLGGENTGELFF. Written as DNA, the CDR3 is TGTGCCAGCAGCCCACCCCTTGGCGGGGAGAACACCGGGGAGCTGTTTTTT.

The chain uses TRBV30 and TRBJ1-1, with D possibly TRBD1 on 5 matching bases. Germline CDR1 GTSNPN, CDR2 SVGIG (reference sequence). The CDR3 contains 13 residues. The V end was cut by 0 bases, the J end by 4 bases, with 9 bases between. The CDR3 protein is CAWSVAGGTEAFF. Here the CDR3 DNA reads TGTGCCTGGAGTGTAGCTGGGGGCACTGAAGCTTTCTTT.

This sequence joins TRBV20-1 and TRBJ1-1; D remains ambiguous. The CDR3 sequence is 12 residues long. The germline CDR1 and CDR2 sequences are DFQATT and SNEGSKA (reference sequence). Trimming removed 7 bases at V and 0 bases at J, with 9 bases between. The CDR3 region is CSVTGLNTEAFF. The CDR3 nucleotides are TGCAGTGTAACGGGTCTGAACACTGAAGCTTTCTTT.

This clonotype was detected only a few times. CDR3 in amino acids: CSVGSGRWADTQYF. The DNA of the CDR3 is TGCAGCGTTGGGTCAGGACGGTGGGCGGATACGCAGTATTTT. This chain connects TRBV29-1 to TRBJ2-3; D gene ambiguous. V was cut by 4 bases and J by 6 bases, with 17 bases left in between. Germline values: CDR1 SQVTM, CDR2 ANQGSEA. The CDR3 totals 14 residues.

This clonotype was counted many times. The chain recombines TRBV13 with TRBJ1-2; no reliable D call. This CDR3 contains 15 residues. The V end was cut by 3 bases, the J end by 4 bases, with 15 bases between. Per germline, CDR1 PRHDT and CDR2 FYEKMQ (reference sequence). This CDR3 reads CASSFLRGLGYGYTF. The DNA for the CDR3 is TGTGCCAGCAGCTTCTTGCGAGGCTTGGGCTATGGCTACACCTTC.

The gene calls are TRBV20-1 and TRBJ2-2; D not certain. The CDR3 length is 12 residues. The germline CDR1 and CDR2 sequences are DFQATT and SNEGSKA (reference sequence). The CDR3 nucleotides read TGCGGCTCCGCCACCGGCACCGGGGAGCTGTTTTTT. It specifies CGSATGTGELFF.

Ten or more counts support this clonotype. This rearrangement joins TRBV5-1 to TRBJ1-1, with D maybe TRBD1 (5 bases). Trimming stripped 2 bases from V and 1 base from J, with 6 bases between. The CDR3 runs to 13 residues. Germline loops: CDR1 SGHRS, CDR2 YFSETQ. CDR3 amino acids: CASSLQANTEAFF. The CDR3 coding sequence is TGCGCCAGCAGCTTACAGGCGAACACTGAAGCTTTCTTT.

The CDR3 nucleotides read TGCAGCGGGCGAGTGAACACTGAAGCTTTCTTT. It specifies CSGRVNTEAFF. V and J are TRBV29-1 and TRBJ1-1, with unresolved D. This CDR3 contains 11 residues. Germline CDR1 is SQVTM and CDR2 is ANQGSEA. Trimming removed 7 bases at V and 0 bases at J, with 6 bases between.